This T cell receptor (beta chain) came from a study of T cells in Graves' hyperthyroidism and ophthalmopathy. Those patients with uncontrolled infection, other autoimmune disease, pregnancy or lactation were excluded. CDR1 SGHTA and CDR2 FQGNSA come from the germline V gene. The CDR3 is 15 residues long. V was clipped by 5 bases and J by 7 bases; unmatched bases: 5. Study-wide findings and caveats: Ophthalmopathy could be told apart from stable hyperthyroidism with a 13 V-J model. Expanded thyroid clonotypes (above 0.001) were mostly also found in blood.

This clonotype occurred many times. Its antigen is not identified. RNA transcripts were the template for amplifying TCR beta CDR3 regions. During a first-round RT-PCR of the TCR CDR3, the HTBI primer set was used. TCRdb analysed the multiplex PCR reads with MiXCR anew, one entry per CDR3 protein. Of around 690,000 distinct CDR3 sequences listed, around a sixth are singletons. The receptor was isolated from a man in his fifties with Graves' hyperthyroidism. The chain carries TRBV7-2 and TRBJ1-6; 10 nucleotides match TRBD1. The sequenced material came from blood. As DNA, the CDR3 is TGTGCCAGCAGCCCGGGACAGGGGATGAATTCACCCCTCCACTTT. Translating gives CASSPGQGMNSPLHF.